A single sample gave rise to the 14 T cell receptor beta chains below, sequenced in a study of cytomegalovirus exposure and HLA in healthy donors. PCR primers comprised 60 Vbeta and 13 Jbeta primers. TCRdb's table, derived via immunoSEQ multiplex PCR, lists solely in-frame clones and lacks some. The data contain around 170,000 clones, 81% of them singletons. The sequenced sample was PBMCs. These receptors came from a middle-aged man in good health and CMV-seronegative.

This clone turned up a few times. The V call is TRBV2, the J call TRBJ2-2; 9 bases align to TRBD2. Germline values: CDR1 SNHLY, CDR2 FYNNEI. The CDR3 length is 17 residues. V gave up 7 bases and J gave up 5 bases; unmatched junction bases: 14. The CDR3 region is CASIGGLAGVGTGELFF. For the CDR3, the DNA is TGTGCCAGCATCGGAGGTTTAGCGGGGGTTGGGACCGGGGAGCTGTTTTTT.

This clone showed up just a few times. The CDR3 region is CASSSPSTETNYGYTF. In DNA form, the CDR3 reads TGTGCCAGCAGCTCCCCCTCTACGGAGACGAACTATGGCTACACCTTC. This chain links TRBV11-2 with TRBJ1-2; D gene unclear. The germline gives CDR1 SGHAT, CDR2 FQNNGV. Trimming took off 4 bases at V and 2 bases at J, with 17 bases between the two ends. The CDR3 spans 16 residues.

The CDR3 loop reads CAWSARSYTEAFF. The DNA for the CDR3 is TGTGCCTGGAGTGCGCGTAGTTACACTGAAGCTTTCTTT. V and J are TRBV30 and TRBJ1-1; D gene ambiguous. This CDR3 is built from 13 residues. Trimming cost V 1 base and J 3 bases, with 9 bases left between them. Germline CDR1 GTSNPN, CDR2 SVGIG (reference sequence).

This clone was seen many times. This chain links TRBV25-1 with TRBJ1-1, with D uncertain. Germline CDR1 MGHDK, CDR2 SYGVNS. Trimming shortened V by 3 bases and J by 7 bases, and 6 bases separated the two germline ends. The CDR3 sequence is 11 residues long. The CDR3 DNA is TGTGCCAGCAGTGAGCGTGATGAAGCTTTCTTT. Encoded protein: CASSERDEAFF.

The CDR3 DNA sequence: TGTGCCTGGAGTCCCTCCCTCCGCTATGGCTACACCTTC. The encoded protein is CAWSPSLRYGYTF. The chain couples TRBV30 to TRBJ1-2; D remains ambiguous. Germline CDR1 GTSNPN, CDR2 SVGIG (reference sequence). V dropped 2 bases and J dropped 4 bases, with 11 bases sitting between them. The CDR3 is 13 residues long.

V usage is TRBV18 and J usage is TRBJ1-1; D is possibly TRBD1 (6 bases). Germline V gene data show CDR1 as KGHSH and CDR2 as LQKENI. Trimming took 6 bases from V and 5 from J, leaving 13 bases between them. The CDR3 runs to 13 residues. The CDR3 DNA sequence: TGTGCCAGCTCCCTCGGGACAACGACTGAAGCTTTCTTT. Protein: CASSLGTTTEAFF.

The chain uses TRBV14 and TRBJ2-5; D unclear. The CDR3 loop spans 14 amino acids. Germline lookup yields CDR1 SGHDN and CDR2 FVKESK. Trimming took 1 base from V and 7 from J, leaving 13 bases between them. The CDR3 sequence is CASSQGAPLGTQYF. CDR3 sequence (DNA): TGTGCCAGCAGCCAAGGGGCCCCATTAGGGACCCAGTACTTC.

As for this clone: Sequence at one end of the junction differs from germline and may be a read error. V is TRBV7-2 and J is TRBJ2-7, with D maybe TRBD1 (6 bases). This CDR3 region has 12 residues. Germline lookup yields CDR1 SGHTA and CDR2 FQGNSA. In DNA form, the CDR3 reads TGTGCCAGCAGCCTACTCGGACAGACTCCCAGCTTC. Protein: CASSLLGQTPSF.

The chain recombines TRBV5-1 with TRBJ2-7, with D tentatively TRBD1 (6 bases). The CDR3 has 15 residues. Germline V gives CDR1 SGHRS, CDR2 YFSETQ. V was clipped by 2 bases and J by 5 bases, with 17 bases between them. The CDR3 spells CASSLDTGSGNEQYF. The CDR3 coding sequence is TGCGCCAGCAGCTTAGACACAGGGTCCGGAAACGAGCAGTACTTC.

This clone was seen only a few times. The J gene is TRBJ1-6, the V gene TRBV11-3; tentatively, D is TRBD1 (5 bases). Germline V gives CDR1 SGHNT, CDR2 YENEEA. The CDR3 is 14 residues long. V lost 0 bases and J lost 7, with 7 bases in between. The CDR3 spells CASSLEGQNSPLHF. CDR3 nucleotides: TGTGCCAGCAGCTTAGAGGGGCAAAATTCACCCCTCCACTTT.

CDR3 nucleotides: TGTGCCAGCAGCCGAAGGACTAGCGGAAGCACAGATACGCAGTATTTT. This codes for CASSRRTSGSTDTQYF. This chain uses TRBV7-7 with TRBJ2-3; 10 nucleotides align to TRBD2. This CDR3 has 16 amino acids. V lost 5 bases to trimming and J lost 0 bases; unmatched junction nucleotides: 5. Germline V lookup: CDR1 SSHAT, CDR2 FNYEAQ (reference sequence).

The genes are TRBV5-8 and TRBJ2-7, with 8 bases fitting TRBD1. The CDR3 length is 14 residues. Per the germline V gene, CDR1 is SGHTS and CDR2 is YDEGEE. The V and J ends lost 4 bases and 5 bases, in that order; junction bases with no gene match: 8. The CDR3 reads CASSPRQGQNEQYF. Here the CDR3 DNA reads TGTGCCAGCAGCCCTCGACAGGGGCAGAACGAGCAGTACTTC. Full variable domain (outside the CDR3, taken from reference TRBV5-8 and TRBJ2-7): EAGVTQSPTHLIKTRGQQATLRCSPISGHTSVYWYQQALGLGLQFLLWYDEGEERNRGNFPPRFSGRQFPNYSSELNVNALELEDSALYLCASSPRQGQNEQYFGPGTRLTVT.

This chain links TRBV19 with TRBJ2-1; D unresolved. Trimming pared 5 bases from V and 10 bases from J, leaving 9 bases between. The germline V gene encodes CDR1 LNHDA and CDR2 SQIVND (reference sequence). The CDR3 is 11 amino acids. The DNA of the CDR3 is TGTGCCAGTAGTGTCCGAGGAGAGCAGTTCTTC. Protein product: CASSVRGEQFF. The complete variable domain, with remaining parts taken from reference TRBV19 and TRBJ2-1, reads DGGITQSPKYLFRKEGQNVTLSCEQNLNHDAMYWYRQDPGQGLRLIYYSQIVNDFQKGDIAEGYSVSREKKESFPLTVTSAQKNPTAFYLCASSVRGEQFFGPGTRLTVL.

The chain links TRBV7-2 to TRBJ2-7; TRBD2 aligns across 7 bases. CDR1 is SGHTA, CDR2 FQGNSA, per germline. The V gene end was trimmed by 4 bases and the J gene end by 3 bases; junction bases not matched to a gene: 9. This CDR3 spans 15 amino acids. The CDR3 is CASSSRGSGVYEQYF. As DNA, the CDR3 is TGTGCCAGCAGCTCCCGTGGGAGCGGGGTCTACGAGCAGTACTTC. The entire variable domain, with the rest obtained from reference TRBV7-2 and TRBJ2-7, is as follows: GAGVSQSPSNKVTEKGKDVELRCDPISGHTALYWYRQSLGQGLEFLIYFQGNSAPDKSGLPSDRFSAERTGGSVSTLTIQRTQQEDSAVYLCASSSRGSGVYEQYFGPGTRLTVT.